This note documents a single T cell receptor beta chain sequence. As yet, its antigen is unknown. This is likely a read error, given that the CDR3 carries no conserved phenylalanine or tryptophan at its end. Semi-nested PCR with Nested Universal Primer A followed constant-region reverse priming of full-length variable regions. TCRdb reanalysed the 5' RACE reads using MiXCR and keeps one entry per CDR3 protein. The sample consists of approximately 6,000 distinct CDR3 sequences, nearly 60% of them appearing once. General study points: The TCR gene usage of tumor memory CD4+ T cells clustered together with blood and lymph node memory CD4+ cells and with lymph node naive CD4+ cells. Tumor-infiltrating Treg TCR alpha and beta sequences overlapped most with tumor naive CD4+ T cells, then blood naive.

CDR1 MNHEY and CDR2 SVGAGI come from the germline V gene. After removal of 4 bases from V and 3 bases from J, the junction contained 5 bases not matched to a gene. The CDR3 is made up of 14 amino acids. Naive CD4+ cells had CD25+ Tregs removed. V is TRBV6-5 and J is TRBJ1-2; TRBD1 matches 7 bases. The sample consisted of naive CD4+ T cells sorted from blood. Described subset: naive CD4+ T cells, CD4+CD45RA+CD25-. This TCR was sampled from a female donor with breast cancer. This chain's CDR3 is CASSWGTDDYGYTI. CDR3 coding DNA: TGTGCCAGCAGTTGGGGGACAGATGACTATGGCTACACCATC.